Listed below are T cell receptor beta chains from one sample, sequenced in a study of neurological immune-mediated disorders. MiXCR, run by TCRdb on the 5' RACE reads, gives a single entry per CDR3 protein. Among 35,000 or so distinct CDR3 sequences, more than 3% were seen once, and the ten largest hold about 7.8%. What was sequenced was PBMCs. The receptors were sampled from a woman aged 55-75 years with multiple sclerosis. Both conserved end residues are part of each CDR3. A D gene is named only where the DNA matches it firmly. Not every row has a clone size; where given, it reads once, few, many or a size class.

length: 12
size: medium-sized
D: -
J: TRBJ1-4
V: TRBV7-9
DNA: TGTGCCAGCAGCACTCCCGGGGAAAAACTGTTTTTT
CDR3: CASSTPGEKLFF

length: 11
size: -
D: -
J: TRBJ2-7
V: TRBV6-5
DNA: TGTGACAGCAGACGCGGGTACGAGCAGTACTTC
CDR3: CDSRRGYEQYF

length: 14
size: many
D: -
J: TRBJ1-2
V: TRBV5-1
DNA: TGCGCCAGCGGGCTAACGGGTGGTTCCTATGGCTACACCTTC
CDR3: CASGLTGGSYGYTF

length: 14
size: many
D: TRBD1
J: TRBJ2-1
V: TRBV6-1
DNA: TGTGCCAGCAGTGAAAGTGGGGACAGGGGGCGGCAGTTCTTC
CDR3: CASSESGDRGRQFF

length: 15
size: many
D: -
J: TRBJ2-2
V: TRBV9
DNA: TGTGCCAGCAGCGTAAACTCCGCGAGCACCGGGGAGCTGTTTTTT
CDR3: CASSVNSASTGELFF

length: 14
size: many
D: -
J: TRBJ2-5
V: TRBV5-1
DNA: TGCGCCAGCAGCCCCCCCGGCCCCCAAGAGACCCAGTACTTC
CDR3: CASSPPGPQETQYF

length: 16
size: many
D: TRBD1
J: TRBJ1-1
V: TRBV5-1
DNA: TGCGCCAGCAGCCCAGGGACAGGGGGAATGAACACTGAAGCTTTCTTT
CDR3: CASSPGTGGMNTEAFF

length: 13
size: many
D: -
J: TRBJ2-2
V: TRBV11-1
DNA: TGTGCCAGCAGCCCCTGGGGGACCGGGGAGCTGTTTTTT
CDR3: CASSPWGTGELFF

length: 13
size: many
D: TRBD2
J: TRBJ2-1
V: TRBV2
DNA: TGTGCCAGAAAGCGGGGGGGGAACAATGAGCAGTTCTTC
CDR3: CARKRGGNNEQFF

length: 14
size: many
D: -
J: TRBJ1-1
V: TRBV14
DNA: TGTGCCAGCAAAAGGGCAGGGCTGAACACTGAAGCTTTCTTT
CDR3: CASKRAGLNTEAFF

length: 15
size: many
D: -
J: TRBJ2-3
V: TRBV18
DNA: TGTGCCAGCTCACCCGGGCCTGATAGCACAGATACGCAGTATTTT
CDR3: CASSPGPDSTDTQYF

length: 15
size: many
D: -
J: TRBJ1-5
V: TRBV6-1
DNA: TGTGCCAGCATCCTAGACAGATCTAGCAATCAGCCCCAGCATTTT
CDR3: CASILDRSSNQPQHF

length: 18
size: many
D: TRBD1
J: TRBJ2-5
V: TRBV4-1
DNA: TGCGCCAGCAGCAGCCCCGGGACAGGGGGCGAGGGGCAAGAGACCCAGTACTTC
CDR3: CASSSPGTGGEGQETQYF

length: 12
size: many
D: -
J: TRBJ2-3
V: TRBV10-2
DNA: TGCGCCAGCATCGGGGGTACAGATACGCAGTATTTT
CDR3: CASIGGTDTQYF

length: 15
size: -
D: -
J: TRBJ2-7
V: TRBV3-1
DNA: TGTGCCAGCAGCCGGGATCGGCAAAGTTCCTACGAGCAGTACTTC
CDR3: CASSRDRQSSYEQYF

length: 13
size: many
D: TRBD1
J: TRBJ2-2
V: TRBV5-1
DNA: TGCGCCAGCTCAAGGGGGCCCACCGGGGAGCTGTTTTTT
CDR3: CASSRGPTGELFF

length: 12
size: many
D: -
J: TRBJ2-7
V: TRBV20-1
DNA: TGCAGTGCTCCTCTTGGGGGTTACGAGCAGTACTTC
CDR3: CSAPLGGYEQYF

length: 16
size: many
D: TRBD2
J: TRBJ2-2
V: TRBV5-1
DNA: TGCGCCAGCAGCACCGGACTAGCGGGGGCGACCGGGGAGCTGTTTTTT
CDR3: CASSTGLAGATGELFF

length: 12
size: many
D: -
J: TRBJ2-7
V: TRBV2
DNA: TGTGCCAGCATCTTCGACAACCCCGAGCAGTACTTC
CDR3: CASIFDNPEQYF

length: 12
size: many
D: -
J: TRBJ1-2
V: TRBV20-1
DNA: TGCAGTGTTACAGGGACTAACTATGGCTACACCTTC
CDR3: CSVTGTNYGYTF

length: 14
size: many
D: -
J: TRBJ2-5
V: TRBV6-5
DNA: TGTGCCAGCAGTTACTCCCGGCAGCAGAAGACCCAGTACTTC
CDR3: CASSYSRQQKTQYF

length: 18
size: medium-sized
D: TRBD2
J: TRBJ2-2
V: TRBV5-5
DNA: TGTGCCAGCAGCTTGTCGGTCGTGGCGGGAGCGAACACCGGGGAGCTGTTTTTT
CDR3: CASSLSVVAGANTGELFF

length: 15
size: -
D: TRBD1
J: TRBJ2-2
V: TRBV5-1
DNA: TGCGCCAGCAGCTTCCGGGACAGAGGTCCCGGGGAGCTGTTTTTT
CDR3: CASSFRDRGPGELFF

length: 15
size: many
D: TRBD1
J: TRBJ1-1
V: TRBV5-1
DNA: TGCGCCAGCAGCTTGGCGGGACAGGGCGTCACTGAAGCTTTCTTT
CDR3: CASSLAGQGVTEAFF

length: 13
size: many
D: -
J: TRBJ2-3
V: TRBV12-3/TRBV12-4
DNA: TGTGCCAGCACCTCAGTACCCGGGGATACGCAGTATTTT
CDR3: CASTSVPGDTQYF

length: 14
size: many
D: TRBD2
J: TRBJ2-3
V: TRBV9
DNA: TGTGCCAGCAGCGTCGACGGGGGGGCGGATACGCAGTATTTT
CDR3: CASSVDGGADTQYF

length: 17
size: many
D: -
J: TRBJ2-3
V: TRBV5-1
DNA: TGCGCCAGCAGCTTGGCCAGGGGAGCGGGGAGCGCAGATACGCAGTATTTT
CDR3: CASSLARGAGSADTQYF

length: 11
size: many
D: -
J: TRBJ1-2
V: TRBV6-6
DNA: TGTGCCAGCATCAGGAACTATGGCTACACCTTC
CDR3: CASIRNYGYTF

length: 14
size: many
D: -
J: TRBJ1-2
V: TRBV5-4
DNA: TGTGCCAGCACCCCAAACACGGGGAACTATGGCTACACCTTC
CDR3: CASTPNTGNYGYTF

length: 14
size: many
D: -
J: TRBJ1-1
V: TRBV2
DNA: TGTGCCAGCAGCGATCCGACCCCGAACACTGAAGCTTTCTTT
CDR3: CASSDPTPNTEAFF

length: 13
size: many
D: TRBD1
J: TRBJ1-1
V: TRBV20-1
DNA: TGCAGTGCCCGTAGGACAGGCAACACTGAAGCTTTCTTT
CDR3: CSARRTGNTEAFF

length: 13
size: many
D: -
J: TRBJ1-6
V: TRBV12-3/TRBV12-4
DNA: TGTGCCAGCAGTTTTGGAAGGGAGCTCCCCCTCCACTTT
CDR3: CASSFGRELPLHF

length: 15
size: many
D: TRBD1
J: TRBJ2-5
V: TRBV29-1
DNA: TGCAGCGTTGTGGGGGGACAGGGGTGGGGAGAGACCCAGTACTTC
CDR3: CSVVGGQGWGETQYF

length: 14
size: many
D: TRBD1
J: TRBJ1-1
V: TRBV16
DNA: TGTGCCAGCAGCCATCGGACAGGGAAGACTGAAGCTTTCTTT
CDR3: CASSHRTGKTEAFF

length: 16
size: many
D: -
J: TRBJ1-5
V: TRBV12-3/TRBV12-4
DNA: TGTGCCAGCAGTCCACGGGACACCCTTCGGGGTCAGCCCCAGCATTTT
CDR3: CASSPRDTLRGQPQHF

length: 13
size: many
D: TRBD1
J: TRBJ1-2
V: TRBV20-1
DNA: TGCAGTGCGGACAGGGGGCTGACCTATGGCTACACCTTC
CDR3: CSADRGLTYGYTF

length: 13
size: many
D: -
J: TRBJ1-6
V: TRBV27
DNA: TGTGCCAGCAGTTTGGAGGGAAATTCACCCCTCCACTTT
CDR3: CASSLEGNSPLHF

length: 11
size: many
D: -
J: TRBJ1-1
V: TRBV3-1
DNA: TGTGCCAGCAGCCAAGTAGACGAAGCTTTCTTT
CDR3: CASSQVDEAFF